This T cell receptor beta chain was recorded in a study of blood T cell repertoires in COVID-19. Enrollees, roughly 18 to 89 years old, lived in around 23 US areas. Sequenced by immunoSEQ multiplex PCR; TCRdb stores in-frame clones only, minus some. The table includes around 300,000 clones, 80% to 90% detected once. V lost 2 bases, J lost 3 bases, and 7 bases lay in between. Germline CDR1 KGHDR, CDR2 SFDVKD. This CDR3 contains 13 residues. This clonotype was sampled from a young man who had recovered from COVID-19. Sequencing was performed on PBMCs or T cells enriched from blood (not recorded which). The V call is TRBV24-1, the J call TRBJ2-7, with D possibly TRBD1 on 5 matching bases. CDR3 nucleotide sequence: TGTGCCACCAGTGATTCAGGGAACTACGAGCAGTACTTC. Translation: CATSDSGNYEQYF.